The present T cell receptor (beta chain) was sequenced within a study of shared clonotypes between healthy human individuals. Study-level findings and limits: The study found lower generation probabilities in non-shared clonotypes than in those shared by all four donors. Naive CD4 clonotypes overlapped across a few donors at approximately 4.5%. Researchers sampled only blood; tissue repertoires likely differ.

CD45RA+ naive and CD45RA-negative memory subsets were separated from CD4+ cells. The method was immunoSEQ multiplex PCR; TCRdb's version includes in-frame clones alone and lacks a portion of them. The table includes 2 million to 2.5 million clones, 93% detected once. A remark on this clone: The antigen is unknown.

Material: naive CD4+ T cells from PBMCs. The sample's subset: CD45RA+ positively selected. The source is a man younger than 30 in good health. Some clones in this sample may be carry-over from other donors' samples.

This chain's CDR3 is CASSFTGGPRVQETQYF. The CDR3 DNA sequence: TGCGCCAGCAGCTTTACGGGGGGCCCGCGGGTCCAAGAGACCCAGTACTTC. This chain connects TRBV5-1 to TRBJ2-5, with D perhaps matching TRBD2 (7 bases). Trimming shortened V by 2 bases and J by 1 base, and 18 bases separated the two germline ends. Germline-derived CDR1 and CDR2 are SGHRS and YFSETQ. The CDR3 contains 17 residues.